Following are 10 T cell receptor beta chains from one sample sequenced in a study of blood T cell repertoires in COVID-19 (dated by TCRdb to 2020 to 2022). The protocol used for the library was the immunoSEQ multiplex PCR assay. Drawn from immuneACCESS, this table holds only the in-frame rearrangements with V and J called that TCRdb kept. Clones are partly lost; checked studies trace under half to an unresolved V gene and leave the rest unexplained. This sample lists tens of thousands of clones; about 90% were detected once. The ten largest clones take up around 10% of the sample. The sample consisted of peripheral blood. The receptors stem from a man between 65 and 85 years old with acute or convalescent COVID-19.

The genes are TRBV2 and TRBJ2-7; 8 bases fit TRBD1. This CDR3 has 13 amino acids. V shed 8 bases and J 4 bases; nucleotides not matched to a gene: 7. Germline CDR1 SNHLY, CDR2 FYNNEI. CDR3 sequence (DNA): TGTGCCAGCGACGGACAGGGAGATTACGAGCAGTACTTC. Protein product: CASDGQGDYEQYF.

The chain recombines TRBV3-1 (or the pseudogene TRBV3-2) with TRBJ2-3; the D gene is possibly TRBD1 (6 bases). This CDR3 is 16 amino acids long. Trimming cost V 0 bases and J 1 base, with 11 bases left between them. Germline V gives CDR1 LGHDT, CDR2 YNNKEL (reference sequence). CDR3 coding DNA: TGTGCCAGCAGCCAAGATATCGGACAGCGCACAGATACGCAGTATTTT. Translation gives CASSQDIGQRTDTQYF.

CDR3 sequence reads: CASRQGPSSGNTIYF. CDR3 sequence (DNA): TGTGCCAGCAGGCAGGGGCCGAGCTCTGGAAACACCATATATTTT. The gene calls are TRBV28 and TRBJ1-3; a possible D gene is TRBD1 (6 bases). Germline V lookup: CDR1 MDHEN, CDR2 SYDVKM. The CDR3 totals 15 residues. V gave up 6 bases and J gave up 0 bases, with 12 bases separating them.

The chain recombines TRBV19 with TRBJ1-1, with no clear D. V lost 7 bases and J lost 8, with 14 bases in between. The CDR3 extends over 12 amino acids. Germline V gene lookup returns CDR1 LNHDA and CDR2 SQIVND (reference sequence). The CDR3 DNA reads as TGTGCCAGTATACAAGACTCCCGGGAAGCTTTCTTT. Protein sequence: CASIQDSREAFF.

V is TRBV7-2 and J is TRBJ1-1, with D unclear. Germline lookup yields CDR1 SGHTA and CDR2 FQGNSA. Trimming took off 6 bases at V and 1 base at J, with 9 bases between the two ends. The CDR3 extends over 13 amino acids. The CDR3 coding sequence is TGTGCCAGCAGGCTAGAGCCGAACACTGAAGCTTTCTTT. Its protein is CASRLEPNTEAFF.

This chain uses TRBV6-5 with TRBJ1-1; D is perhaps TRBD1 (6 bases). CDR3 length: 15 residues. Germline CDR1 MNHEY, CDR2 SVGAGI. V was trimmed by 2 bases and J by 4 bases, leaving 14 bases between them. The CDR3, as DNA: TGTGCCAGCAGTTACGTAACAGGGCCGGGCACTGAAGCTTTCTTT. Its protein is CASSYVTGPGTEAFF.

Within the sample, this clone is medium-sized. A junction boundary mismatches the germline segment, possibly from a read error. The identical CDR3 is also encoded by other nucleotide sequences in the sample. This chain's CDR3 is CAPRGGGGPQETQYF. CDR3 nucleotide sequence: TGCGCCCCCCGCGGAGGGGGGGGGCCCCAAGAGACCCAGTACTTC. The chain links TRBV9 to TRBJ2-5; D may be TRBD2 (7 bases). Per germline, CDR1 SGDLS and CDR2 YYNGEE. The CDR3 covers 15 residues.

Comment on this clone: The CDR3 carries no conserved terminal phenylalanine or tryptophan, so it likely arises from a read error. The chain carries TRBV7-2 and TRBJ1-1, with D perhaps TRBD1 (6 bases). CDR1 SGHTA and CDR2 FQGNSA come from the germline V gene. V dropped 3 bases and J dropped 1 base, with 6 bases sitting between them. The CDR3 is 13 amino acids. CDR3 protein: CASSLDRNTEAFS. The CDR3 region has the DNA TGTGCCAGCAGCTTGGACAGGAACACTGAAGCTTTCTCT.

J is TRBJ1-4 and V is TRBV13; 12 positions match TRBD1. Trimming at V came to 4 bases and at J to 9 bases, leaving 15 bases not matched to a gene. Germline assignment: CDR1 PRHDT and CDR2 FYEKMQ (reference sequence). The CDR3 is 18 residues long. The CDR3 sequence is CASSYTSRDRGRPQKLFF. The CDR3 nucleotides read TGTGCCAGCAGCTACACGTCCCGGGACAGGGGGCGTCCTCAAAAACTGTTTTTT.

The chain is built from TRBV2 and TRBJ1-6; D remains ambiguous. Per germline, CDR1 SNHLY and CDR2 FYNNEI. V was trimmed by 4 bases and J by 7 bases, leaving 14 bases between them. The CDR3 is 15 amino acids. The CDR3 here is CASSGPSGANSPLHF. The CDR3 nucleotides are TGTGCCAGCAGTGGTCCCTCAGGCGCCAATTCACCCCTCCACTTT.